This record covers a single TCR beta chain. The data were obtained in a study of cytomegalovirus exposure and HLA in healthy donors. Donors were nominally healthy when sampled, though unrecorded immune exposures were likely. Trimming stripped 4 bases from V and 5 bases from J, with 5 bases between. CDR1 is SGHNT and CDR2 is YYREEE in the germline V gene (reference sequence). The CDR3 totals 11 residues. This PCR relied on a set of 60 Vbeta primers and 13 Jbeta primers. Clones were sequenced by immunoSEQ multiplex PCR, and TCRdb holds only the in-frame ones, with some missing. The sample holds approximately 110,000 clones, around two thirds seen once.

The chain recombines TRBV5-4 with TRBJ2-3; D is uncertain. The specimen sequenced was PBMCs. The TCR comes from a man aged 25 to 45 in good health and CMV-seropositive. Written as DNA, the CDR3 is TGTGCCAGCAGCGAGAAAGATACGCAGTATTTT. Residues: CASSEKDTQYF.